The clone carrying this T cell receptor beta chain showed up just a few times. Other DNA sequences in the sample encode the same CDR3. These data originate in a study of shared clonotypes between healthy human individuals. The CDR3 extends over 12 amino acids. Trimming stripped 0 bases from V and 3 bases from J, with 2 bases between. Germline CDR1 is ENHRY and CDR2 is SYGVKD. Several immunoSEQ plates received, in even portions, the genomic DNA of each subset. The protocol was immunoSEQ multiplex PCR, while the TCRdb copy is restricted to in-frame clones and leaves out a portion. The sample lists about a million clones; approximately 80% were seen once.

This receptor was identified in a man aged 18 to 30 in good health. Some clones in this sample may be carry-over from other donors' samples. The sample was memory CD4+ T cells from PBMCs. The sample's subset: CD45RA-negative fraction. The J gene is TRBJ2-5, the V gene TRBV10-3; D remains unclear. The CDR3 DNA reads TGTGCCATCAGTGAGTCGAAAGAGACCCAGTACTTC. This sequence encodes CAISESKETQYF.